The 4 T cell receptor beta chains below come from one sample, sequenced in a study of regulatory T cells in long-lasting Graves disease. According to the study, TCR beta libraries were built with iRepertoire HTBI primers and CDR3-region Arm-PCR. TCRdb ran MiXCR on the multiplex PCR reads and lists one entry per CDR3 protein. The table records 430,000 or so distinct CDR3 sequences, over 20% of them present only once. Stated time point: persistent/refractory GD, antithyroid drugs over 5 years with positive TRAb. PBMC RNA served as the TCR library source. The source material was peripheral blood mononuclear cells (PBMCs), sampled when the disease was refractory, from a patient treated with antithyroid drugs. These receptors all come from a female donor with Graves disease.

This chain connects TRBV11-2 to TRBJ2-7, with TRBD2 identical over 12 bases. V lost 5 bases and J lost 7; bases outside the gene matches: 6. CDR1 is SGHAT, CDR2 FQNNGV, per germline. The length of the CDR3 is 14 residues. CDR3 nucleotide sequence: TGTGCCAGCAGCCCAGGACTAGCGGGACGGGAGCAGTACTTC. It yields the protein CASSPGLAGREQYF. Supplemented by reference TRBV11-2 and TRBJ2-7, the full variable domain reads EAGVAQSPRYKIIEKRQSVAFWCNPISGHATLYWYQQILGQGPKLLIQFQNNGVVDDSQLPKDRFSAERLKGVDSTLKIQPAKLEDSAVYLCASSPGLAGREQYFGPGTRLTVT.

This clonotype was seen a few times. This chain uses TRBV28 with TRBJ1-2, with D uncertain. The germline V and J ends were trimmed by 7 bases and 0 bases, with 18 bases remaining between them. Germline V gene lookup returns CDR1 MDHEN and CDR2 SYDVKM. This CDR3 contains 16 residues. DNA of the CDR3: TGTGCCAGCACCCGCGGGATGGGGATAGCTAACTATGGCTACACCTTC. Amino acids: CASTRGMGIANYGYTF.

This clonotype came up many times. This chain connects TRBV6-5 to TRBJ2-7; the D gene could be TRBD1 or TRBD2 (5 bases each). Trimming took off 0 bases at V and 2 bases at J, with 11 bases between the two ends. The CDR3 totals 15 residues. CDR1 and CDR2 from the germline V gene are MNHEY and SVGAGI. CDR3 region: CASSYSEGWAYEQYF. The CDR3 coding sequence is TGTGCCAGCAGTTACTCCGAGGGGTGGGCCTACGAGCAGTACTTC.

This clonotype was detected ten times or more. V gene TRBV11-2 combines with J gene TRBJ2-2; 9 bases match TRBD1. In germline, CDR1 is SGHAT, CDR2 FQNNGV. Germline trimming cut 5 bases from V and 7 bases from J; bases unmatched to any gene: 11. The CDR3 spans 16 residues. CDR3 protein: CASSPIGTGKNGELFF. The CDR3, as DNA: TGTGCCAGCAGCCCCATCGGGACAGGGAAGAACGGGGAGCTGTTTTTT.